This T cell receptor (beta chain) comes out of a study of shared clonotypes between healthy human individuals. CDR1 and CDR2 from the germline V gene are SGHAT and FQNNGV. This CDR3 has 15 amino acids. With 2 bases removed from V and 5 bases from J, the gap between germline ends came to 14 bases. In its sample, this clone was seen once. Naive-designated CD8 cells lacked CD45RO, were positively enriched for CCR7, and omitted terminally differentiated effector memory CD45RA+ cells. Each sample came from a Caucasian adult donor living in Nashville, Tennessee. The assay used deep level. Each subset's genomic DNA was split evenly across several immunoSEQ plates. The DNA input per sorted-subset replicate PCR was around 200 ng, corresponding to 25,000 to 35,000 T cell genomes. Sequencing used immunoSEQ multiplex PCR; TCRdb keeps in-frame clones, though not all of them. Counted here are nearly 2 million clones, about 95% occurring once; the ten biggest clones make up approximately 1%.

V gene TRBV11-2 combines with J gene TRBJ2-3; D assignment may be TRBD1 or TRBD2 (5 bases each). The receptor's source is a man aged 18 to 29 in good health. Sequencing was carried out using naive CD8+ T cells sorted from blood. CDR3 amino acids: CASSLTSFGGDTQYF. The CDR3 bases are TGTGCCAGCAGCTTAACCTCGTTTGGGGGAGATACGCAGTATTTT.